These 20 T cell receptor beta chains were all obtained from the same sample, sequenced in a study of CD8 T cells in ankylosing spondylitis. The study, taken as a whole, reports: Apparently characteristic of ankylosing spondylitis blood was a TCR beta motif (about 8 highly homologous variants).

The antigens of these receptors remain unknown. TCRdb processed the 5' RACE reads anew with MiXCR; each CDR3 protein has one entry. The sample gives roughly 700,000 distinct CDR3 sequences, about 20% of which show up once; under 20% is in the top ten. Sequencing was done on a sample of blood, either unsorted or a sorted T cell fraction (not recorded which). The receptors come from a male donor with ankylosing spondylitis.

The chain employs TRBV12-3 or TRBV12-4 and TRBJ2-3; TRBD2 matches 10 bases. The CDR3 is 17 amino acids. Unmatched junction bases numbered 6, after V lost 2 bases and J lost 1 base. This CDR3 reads CASSLSAGGPGTDTQYF. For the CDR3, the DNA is TGTGCCAGCAGTTTATCAGCGGGGGGGCCTGGCACAGATACGCAGTATTTT.

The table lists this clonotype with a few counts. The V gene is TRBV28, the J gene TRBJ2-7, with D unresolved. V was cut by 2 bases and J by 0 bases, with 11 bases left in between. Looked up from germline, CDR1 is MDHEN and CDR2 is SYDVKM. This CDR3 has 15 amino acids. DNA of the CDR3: TGTGCCAGCAGTTTAGAACGTGACGTCTCCTACGAGCAGTACTTC. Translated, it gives CASSLERDVSYEQYF.

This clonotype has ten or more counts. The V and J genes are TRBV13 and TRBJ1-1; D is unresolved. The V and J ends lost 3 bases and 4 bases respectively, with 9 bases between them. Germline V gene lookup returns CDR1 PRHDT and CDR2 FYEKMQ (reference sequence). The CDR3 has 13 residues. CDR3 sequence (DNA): TGTGCCAGCAGCTTTTGGTTACCCACTGAAGCTTTCTTT. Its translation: CASSFWLPTEAFF.

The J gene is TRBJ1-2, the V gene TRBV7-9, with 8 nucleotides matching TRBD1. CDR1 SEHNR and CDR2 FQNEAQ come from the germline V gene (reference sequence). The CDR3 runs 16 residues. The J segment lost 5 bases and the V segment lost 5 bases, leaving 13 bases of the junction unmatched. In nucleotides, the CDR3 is TGTGCCAGCAGCCAGAGGGAAGTGGGACAGGAGTATGGCTACACCTTC. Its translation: CASSQREVGQEYGYTF.

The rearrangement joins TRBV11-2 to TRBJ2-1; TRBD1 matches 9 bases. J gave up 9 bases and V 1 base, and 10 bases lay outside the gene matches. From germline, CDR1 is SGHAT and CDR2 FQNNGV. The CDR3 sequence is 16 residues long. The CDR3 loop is CASSLALGQGRAEQFF. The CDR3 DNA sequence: TGTGCCAGCAGCTTAGCTTTGGGACAGGGACGAGCTGAGCAGTTCTTC.

The CDR3: CASSWTAGDSYEQYF. CDR3 DNA sequence: TGCGCCAGCAGCTGGACGGCGGGAGACTCCTACGAGCAGTACTTC. The chain is built from TRBV5-1 and TRBJ2-7; TRBD2 matches at 7 bases. Losses at the gene ends were 3 bases for V and 0 bases for J; bases not matched to a gene: 6. The V gene's germline CDR1 is SGHRS and CDR2 YFSETQ. The CDR3 runs 15 residues.

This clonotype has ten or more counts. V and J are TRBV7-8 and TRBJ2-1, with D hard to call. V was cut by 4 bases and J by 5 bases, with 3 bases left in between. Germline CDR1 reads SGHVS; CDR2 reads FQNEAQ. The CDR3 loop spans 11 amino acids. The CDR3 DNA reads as TGTGCCAGCAGCTCGAACAATGAGCAGTTCTTC. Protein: CASSSNNEQFF.

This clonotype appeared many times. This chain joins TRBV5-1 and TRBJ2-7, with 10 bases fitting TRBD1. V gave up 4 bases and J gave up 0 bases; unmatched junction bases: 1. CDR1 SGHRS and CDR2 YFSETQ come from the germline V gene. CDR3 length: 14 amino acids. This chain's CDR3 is CASSGTGVSYEQYF. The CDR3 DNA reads TGCGCCAGCAGCGGGACAGGGGTCTCCTACGAGCAGTACTTC.

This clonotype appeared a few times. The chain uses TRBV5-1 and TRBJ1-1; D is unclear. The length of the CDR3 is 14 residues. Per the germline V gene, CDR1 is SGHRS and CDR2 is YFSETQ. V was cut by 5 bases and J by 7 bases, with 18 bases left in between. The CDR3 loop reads CASRPDGMAREAFF. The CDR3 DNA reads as TGCGCCAGCAGGCCAGACGGGATGGCACGTGAAGCTTTCTTT.

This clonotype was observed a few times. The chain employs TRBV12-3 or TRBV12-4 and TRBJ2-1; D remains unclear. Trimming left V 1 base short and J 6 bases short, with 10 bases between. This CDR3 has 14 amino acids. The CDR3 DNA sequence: TGTGCCAGCAGTTTAGAGCCTCCGGGCAATGAGCAGTTCTTC. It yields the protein CASSLEPPGNEQFF.

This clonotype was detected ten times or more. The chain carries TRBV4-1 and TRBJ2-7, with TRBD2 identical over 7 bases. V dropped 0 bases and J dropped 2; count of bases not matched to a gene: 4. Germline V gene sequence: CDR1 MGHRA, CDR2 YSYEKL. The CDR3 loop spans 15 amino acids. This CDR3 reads CASSQDRGVPYEQYF. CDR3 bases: TGCGCCAGCAGCCAAGATCGGGGGGTTCCCTACGAGCAGTACTTC.

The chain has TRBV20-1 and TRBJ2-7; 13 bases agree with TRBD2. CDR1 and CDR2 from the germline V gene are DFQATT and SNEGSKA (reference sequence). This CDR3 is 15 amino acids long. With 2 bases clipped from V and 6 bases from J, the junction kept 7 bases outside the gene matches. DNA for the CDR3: TGCAGTGCTAGAACGACTAGCGGGGGGTTAGTCGAGCAGTACTTC. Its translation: CSARTTSGGLVEQYF.

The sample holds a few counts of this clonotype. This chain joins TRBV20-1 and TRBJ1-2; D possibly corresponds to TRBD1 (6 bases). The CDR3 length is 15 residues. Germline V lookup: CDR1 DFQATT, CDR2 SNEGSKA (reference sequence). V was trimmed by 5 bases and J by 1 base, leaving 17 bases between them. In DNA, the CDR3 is TGCAGTGCTCCGGAGGACAGCCCCCTTAACTATGGCTACACCTTC. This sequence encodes CSAPEDSPLNYGYTF.

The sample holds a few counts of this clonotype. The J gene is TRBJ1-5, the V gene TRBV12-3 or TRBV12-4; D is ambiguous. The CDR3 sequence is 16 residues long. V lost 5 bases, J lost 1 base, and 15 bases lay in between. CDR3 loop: CASSPAAGWSNQPQHF. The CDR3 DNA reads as TGTGCCAGCAGTCCCGCCGCGGGGTGGAGCAATCAGCCCCAGCATTTT.

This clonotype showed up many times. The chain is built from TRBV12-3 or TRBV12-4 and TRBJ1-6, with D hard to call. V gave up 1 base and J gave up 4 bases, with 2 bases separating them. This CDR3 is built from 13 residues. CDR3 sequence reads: CASSLDYNSPLHF. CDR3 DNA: TGTGCCAGCAGTTTAGATTATAATTCACCCCTCCACTTT.

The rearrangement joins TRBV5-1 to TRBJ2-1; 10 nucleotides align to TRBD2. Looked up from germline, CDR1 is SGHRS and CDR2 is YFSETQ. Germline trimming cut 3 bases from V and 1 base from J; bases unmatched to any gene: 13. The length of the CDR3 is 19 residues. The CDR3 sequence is CASSWIAGGSTRSYNEQFF. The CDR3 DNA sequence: TGCGCCAGCAGCTGGATAGCGGGGGGTTCGACGCGATCCTACAATGAGCAGTTCTTC.

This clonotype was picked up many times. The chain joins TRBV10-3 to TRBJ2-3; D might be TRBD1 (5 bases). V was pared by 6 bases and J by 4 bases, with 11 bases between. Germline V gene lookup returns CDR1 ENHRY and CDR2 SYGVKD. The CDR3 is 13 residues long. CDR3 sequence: CAISQGSPDTQYF. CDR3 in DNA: TGTGCCATCAGCCAGGGTAGTCCAGATACGCAGTATTTT.

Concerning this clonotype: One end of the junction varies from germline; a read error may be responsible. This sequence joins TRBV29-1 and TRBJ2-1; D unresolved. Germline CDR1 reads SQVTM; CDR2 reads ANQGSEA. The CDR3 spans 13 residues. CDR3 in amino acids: CSAEPELNNEQFF. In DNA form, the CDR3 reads TGCAGCGCTGAACCCGAACTTAACAATGAGCAGTTCTTC.

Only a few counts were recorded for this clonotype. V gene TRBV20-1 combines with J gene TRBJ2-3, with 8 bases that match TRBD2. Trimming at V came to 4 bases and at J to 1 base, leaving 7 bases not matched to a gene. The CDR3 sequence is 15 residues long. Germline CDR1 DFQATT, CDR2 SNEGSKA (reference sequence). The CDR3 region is CSAISLAGRTDTQYF. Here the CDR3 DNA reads TGCAGTGCTATTTCCCTAGCGGGCCGCACAGATACGCAGTATTTT.

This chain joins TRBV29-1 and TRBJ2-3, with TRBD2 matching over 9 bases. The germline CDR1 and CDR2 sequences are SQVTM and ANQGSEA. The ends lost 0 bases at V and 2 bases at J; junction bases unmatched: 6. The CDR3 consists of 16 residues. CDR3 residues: CSVEEGLAGSTDTQYF. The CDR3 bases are TGCAGCGTTGAAGAAGGGCTAGCGGGATCCACAGATACGCAGTATTTT.